Reported below is one T cell receptor (beta chain). Its antigen is as yet unknown. These data come from a study of cytomegalovirus exposure and HLA in healthy donors. Study conclusions and caveats: Per published reports, the classifier diagnosed cytomegalovirus status with high specificity and sensitivity.

Clones were read by immunoSEQ multiplex PCR, and TCRdb kept only the in-frame ones, dropping some. The sample lists approximately 120,000 clones; approximately 95% were seen once. The CDR3 extends over 14 amino acids. The V end lost 2 bases, the J end lost 5 bases, and 15 bases lay between the germline ends. Per germline, CDR1 GTSNPN and CDR2 SVGIG (reference sequence). The sample comprised PBMCs. The J gene is TRBJ1-1, the V gene TRBV30; D is possibly TRBD1 (6 bases). The receptor comes from a man between 18 and 35 years old in good health and CMV-seronegative. The CDR3 region is CAWSRLIGQTEAFF. The CDR3, as DNA: TGTGCCTGGAGTCGTTTGATTGGACAGACTGAAGCTTTCTTT.